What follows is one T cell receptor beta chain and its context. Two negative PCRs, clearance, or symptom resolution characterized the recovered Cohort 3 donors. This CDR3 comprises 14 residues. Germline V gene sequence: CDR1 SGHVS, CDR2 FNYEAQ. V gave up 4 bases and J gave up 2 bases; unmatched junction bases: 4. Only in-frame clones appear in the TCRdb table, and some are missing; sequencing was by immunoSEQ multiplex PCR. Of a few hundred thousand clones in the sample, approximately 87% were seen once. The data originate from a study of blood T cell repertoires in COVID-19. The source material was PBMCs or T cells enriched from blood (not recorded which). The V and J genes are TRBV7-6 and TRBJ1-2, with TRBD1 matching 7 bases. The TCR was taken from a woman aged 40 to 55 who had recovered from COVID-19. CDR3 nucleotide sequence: TGTGCCAGCAGCTCCGAGACAGGGAACTATGGCTACACCTTC. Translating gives CASSSETGNYGYTF. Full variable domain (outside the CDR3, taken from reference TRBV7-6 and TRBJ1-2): GAGVSQSPRYKVTKRGQDVALRCDPISGHVSLYWYRQALGQGPEFLTYFNYEAQQDKSGLPNDRFSAERPEGSISTLTIQRTEQRDSAMYRCASSSETGNYGYTFGSGTRLTVV.